The text below deals with one TCR beta chain. Antigen: not known. The data were taken from a study of Ad26.COV2.S vaccination and SARS-CoV-2 variants. Using immunoSEQ multiplex PCR, the repertoire was profiled, and TCRdb retains in-frame clones only, with some absent. The table has about 350,000 clones, 88% seen once. The treatment is: some 20 received Ad26.COV2.S at low or high dose, single or two shots; roughly 5 received placebo; per-sample allocation not given. Collection of samples fell on day 63 after the first vaccine or placebo injection. Study observations and caveats: Non-spike TCR breadth did not differ much between vaccine and placebo recipients.

With 10 bases removed from V and 1 base from J, the gap between germline ends came to 16 bases. This CDR3 contains 14 residues. Germline V gene sequence: CDR1 MNHEY, CDR2 SMNVEV (reference sequence). The specimen comprised peripheral blood, sampled in a trial of Ad26.COV2.S vaccine versus placebo. The chain combines TRBV27 with TRBJ1-1, with unresolved D. The sequence was collected from a person between 18 and 59 years old who received the Ad26.COV2.S COVID-19 vaccine or a placebo. The CDR3 region is CATLRWTANTEAFF. The DNA for the CDR3 is TGTGCCACTCTCCGGTGGACGGCGAACACTGAAGCTTTCTTT.